These 24 T cell receptor beta chains share one sample of origin, sequenced in a study of T cells in Graves' hyperthyroidism and ophthalmopathy. The CDR3 regions of TCR beta were amplified from RNA transcripts. When the TCR CDR3 underwent first-round RT-PCR, the HTBI primer set was used. TCRdb passed the multiplex PCR reads through MiXCR, listing each CDR3 protein once. Among about 400,000 distinct CDR3 sequences listed, 15% were seen once. Sequenced input: blood. Receptors originate from a woman aged 60-70 years with Graves' ophthalmopathy.

This clonotype was recorded a few times. The chain links TRBV30 to TRBJ2-3, with 8 bases matching TRBD1. Germline V gene data show CDR1 as GTSNPN and CDR2 as SVGIG (reference sequence). CDR3 length equals 15 residues. V lost 0 bases, J lost 5 bases, and 7 bases stayed unmatched. The CDR3 protein is CAWSVGQGSGDTQYF. The CDR3 region has the DNA TGTGCCTGGAGTGTCGGACAGGGTTCCGGAGATACGCAGTATTTT.

This sequence joins TRBV18 and TRBJ2-1; TRBD2 matches 8 bases. This CDR3 spans 18 amino acids. V dropped 0 bases and J dropped 6; count of bases not matched to a gene: 13. Germline CDR1 KGHSH, CDR2 LQKENI. The CDR3 region is CASSPPFAGGRSGNEQFF. The CDR3 nucleotides are TGTGCCAGCTCACCACCGTTTGCGGGAGGCCGCTCAGGCAATGAGCAGTTCTTC.

The rearrangement uses TRBV10-3 and TRBJ1-2, with 9 nucleotides matching TRBD1. This CDR3 has 16 residues. Germline lookup yields CDR1 ENHRY and CDR2 SYGVKD. Unmatched junction bases numbered 8, after V lost 2 bases and J lost 4 bases. CDR3 amino acids: CAISEDPGQGLYGYTF. CDR3 DNA sequence: TGTGCCATCAGTGAGGACCCGGGACAGGGCCTCTATGGCTACACCTTC.

This clonotype turned up a few times. The chain recombines TRBV29-1 with TRBJ2-5; 8 bases are a match to TRBD2. The CDR3 is 12 amino acids. The germline gives CDR1 SQVTM, CDR2 ANQGSEA. After removal of 3 bases from V and 7 bases from J, the junction contained 4 bases not matched to a gene. CDR3 region: CSVDGGGVTQYF. As DNA, the CDR3 is TGCAGCGTTGACGGGGGGGGGGTGACCCAGTACTTC.

V is TRBV27 and J is TRBJ2-7; 7 nucleotides align to TRBD1. V lost 4 bases, J lost 4 bases, and 10 bases stayed unmatched. Germline assignment: CDR1 MNHEY and CDR2 SMNVEV (reference sequence). CDR3 length: 15 residues. CDR3 region: CASSSTGALIYEQYF. The CDR3 DNA follows: TGTGCCAGCAGTTCCACAGGGGCCCTTATTTACGAGCAGTACTTC.

The table lists this clonotype with many counts. V usage is TRBV5-1 and J usage is TRBJ2-1; D not resolved. V shed 4 bases and J shed 9 bases, with 11 bases lying between them. CDR1 and CDR2 from the germline V gene are SGHRS and YFSETQ. The CDR3 sequence is 12 residues long. CDR3 DNA: TGCGCCAGCAGCACCGAGGTCCCTGAGCAGTTCTTC. Its protein product is CASSTEVPEQFF.

This clonotype was observed a handful of times. An end of the junction does not agree with germline; a read error may underlie this. The chain employs TRBV6-2 or TRBV6-3 and TRBJ2-1; 14 bases map to TRBD2. From germline, CDR1 is MNHEY and CDR2 SVGEGT. The CDR3 consists of 18 residues. The CDR3 DNA is TGTGTCAGCAGTTACGGGACTAGCGGGAGTGGGGGGTTAGGTGAGCAGTTCTTC. This encodes CVSSYGTSGSGGLGEQFF.

This clonotype was observed at least ten times. The rearrangement joins TRBV5-1 to TRBJ2-2; maybe TRBD1 (6 bases). Germline V gene data show CDR1 as SGHRS and CDR2 as YFSETQ. Trimming left V 0 bases short and J 0 bases short, with 9 bases between. The CDR3 runs 16 residues. CDR3 amino acids: CASSLAGQTNTGELFF. CDR3 DNA sequence: TGCGCCAGCAGCTTGGCCGGACAGACGAACACCGGGGAGCTGTTTTTT. The full variable domain, rest sourced from reference TRBV5-1 and TRBJ2-2, is KAGVTQTPRYLIKTRGQQVTLSCSPISGHRSVSWYQQTPGQGLQFLFEYFSETQRNKGNFPGRFSGRQFSNSRSEMNVSTLELGDSALYLCASSLAGQTNTGELFFGEGSRLTVL.

This clonotype was recorded a few times. This chain links TRBV5-8 with TRBJ1-2; 8 nucleotides agree with TRBD1. Germline CDR1 is SGHTS and CDR2 is YDEGEE. V was clipped by 4 bases and J by 4 bases; unmatched bases: 12. The CDR3 extends over 16 amino acids. As DNA, the CDR3 is TGTGCCAGCAGCGTACGACTCAGGGGGCGAGGCTATGGCTACACCTTC. It is translated as CASSVRLRGRGYGYTF.

Many counts were recorded for this clonotype. V usage is TRBV7-9 and J usage is TRBJ2-7, with TRBD2 as a possible D gene (6 bases). The V and J ends lost 1 base and 1 base respectively, with 14 bases between them. This CDR3 spans 16 amino acids. Looked up from germline, CDR1 is SEHNR and CDR2 is FQNEAQ (reference sequence). The CDR3 region is CASSLGPPGLSYEQYF. The CDR3 DNA follows: TGTGCCAGCAGCTTAGGACCTCCGGGACTTTCCTACGAGCAGTACTTC.

This clonotype was counted many times. The CDR3 DNA sequence: TGCGCCAGCAGCCCGGACGGGAGAGCTTCCTACGAGCAGTACTTC. Protein: CASSPDGRASYEQYF. The V gene is TRBV5-1, the J gene TRBJ2-7; possibly TRBD2 for D (6 bases). This CDR3 is built from 15 residues. Germline loops: CDR1 SGHRS, CDR2 YFSETQ. V lost 4 bases and J lost 1, with 15 bases in between. Together with reference TRBV5-1 and TRBJ2-7, the CDR3 gives the full variable domain: KAGVTQTPRYLIKTRGQQVTLSCSPISGHRSVSWYQQTPGQGLQFLFEYFSETQRNKGNFPGRFSGRQFSNSRSEMNVSTLELGDSALYLCASSPDGRASYEQYFGPGTRLTVT.

Concerning this clonotype itself: A read error may explain this, as a much larger clone is one base away. The chain has TRBV2 and TRBJ1-3; TRBD1 matches at 8 bases. CDR3 length equals 14 residues. The germline V gene has CDR1 SNHLY and CDR2 FYNNEI. CDR3 sequence: CASRGQDPGNTMYF. DNA of the CDR3: TGTGCCAGCAGGGGACAGGACCCTGGAAACACCATGTATTTT.

This clonotype has only a few counts. The chain links TRBV18 to TRBJ2-7; D gene uncertain. Looked up from germline, CDR1 is KGHSH and CDR2 is LQKENI. Trimming stripped 6 bases from V and 6 bases from J, with 15 bases between. The CDR3 contains 13 residues. This chain's CDR3 is CASSGFRRSEQYF. CDR3 bases: TGTGCCAGCTCGGGGTTTCGGCGGTCCGAGCAGTACTTC.

This clonotype appeared many times. In DNA form, the CDR3 reads TGTGCCAGCAGCCCACGGACTAGCGGGGGATCCTACAATGAGCAGTTCTTC. It encodes CASSPRTSGGSYNEQFF. The chain uses TRBV7-2 and TRBJ2-1; 13 bases align to TRBD2. Germline CDR1 and CDR2: SGHTA and FQGNSA. With V trimmed by 5 bases and J by 1 base, 5 bases remained unmatched. The CDR3 totals 17 residues.

This clonotype was seen many times. The chain combines TRBV2 with TRBJ2-7; tentatively, D is TRBD1 or TRBD2 (6 bases each). Germline CDR1 reads SNHLY; CDR2 reads FYNNEI. The V and J ends lost 6 bases and 0 bases respectively, with 15 bases between them. This CDR3 has 15 residues. CDR3 DNA: TGTGCCAGCAGCGGGGGCGGGGCCTACTCCTACGAGCAGTACTTC. Its translation is CASSGGGAYSYEQYF.

The V call is TRBV28, the J call TRBJ1-5; a possible D gene is TRBD1 (5 bases). The CDR3 extends over 16 amino acids. Looked up from germline, CDR1 is MDHEN and CDR2 is SYDVKM. The V end lost 2 bases, the J end lost 3 bases, and 14 bases lay between the germline ends. For the CDR3, the DNA is TGTGCCAGCAGTTTACGGGACCTTGGTCCCAATCAGCCCCAGCATTTT. Its translation is CASSLRDLGPNQPQHF.

This clonotype was detected many times. This CDR3 is CSARDDESAELFF. CDR3 nucleotide sequence: TGCAGTGCTAGAGACGACGAGAGTGCGGAGCTGTTTTTT. The chain combines TRBV20-1 with TRBJ2-2, with no clear D. The V end was cut by 0 bases, the J end by 10 bases, with 12 bases between. The CDR3 covers 13 residues. Germline CDR1 reads DFQATT; CDR2 reads SNEGSKA (reference sequence).

The CDR3 nucleotides read TGTGCCAGCAGTGGTGTTAGGAACAAGGAATATTCCTACGAGCAGTACTTC. Translating gives CASSGVRNKEYSYEQYF. V is TRBV6-1 and J is TRBJ2-7; unclear D gene. Trimming removed 4 bases from V and 1 base from J, with 20 bases in between. CDR3 length: 17 amino acids. Germline V CDR1 and CDR2: MNHNS, SASEGT.

The chain links TRBV5-1 to TRBJ1-1, with D unresolved. This CDR3 has 15 amino acids. V was clipped by 3 bases and J by 0 bases, with 12 bases between them. The germline gives CDR1 SGHRS, CDR2 YFSETQ. The CDR3 nucleotides read TGCGCCAGCAGCTATGACGGGTATATGAACACTGAAGCTTTCTTT. Translated, it gives CASSYDGYMNTEAFF.

This clonotype was counted ten times or more. The V gene is TRBV6-1, the J gene TRBJ2-4; D not resolved. Germline V lookup: CDR1 MNHNS, CDR2 SASEGT. V lost 1 base, J lost 9 bases, and 13 bases lay in between. CDR3 size: 14 residues. CDR3 amino acids: CASSEGASLTIQYF. CDR3 coding DNA: TGTGCCAGCAGTGAAGGTGCCAGCCTAACCATTCAGTACTTC.

As regards this clonotype: An end of the junction does not agree with germline; a read error may underlie this. The genes are TRBV6-2 or TRBV6-3 and TRBJ2-1; 9 bases are shared with TRBD2. The CDR3 length is 18 residues. CDR1 and CDR2 from the germline V gene are MNHEY and SVGEGT. The CDR3 DNA follows: TGTGCCAGCAGGCCCCGAATAGCGGGAGATACATCCTACAATGAGCGGTTCTTC. It is translated as CASRPRIAGDTSYNERFF.

This clonotype came up many times. The chain has TRBV11-2 and TRBJ2-7, with D perhaps matching TRBD2 (5 bases). Germline V gene data show CDR1 as SGHAT and CDR2 as FQNNGV. The CDR3 totals 13 residues. V was cut by 1 base and J by 7 bases, with 11 bases left in between. The CDR3 bases are TGTGCCAGCAGCTTAGGAGGGTTCCTAGAGCAGTACTTC. The encoded protein is CASSLGGFLEQYF.

This clonotype was recorded at least ten times. This rearrangement joins TRBV11-3 to TRBJ2-2; 7 positions agree with TRBD1. Germline-derived CDR1 and CDR2 are SGHNT and YENEEA. The CDR3 consists of 15 residues. The junction had 5 bases not matched to a gene; V was cut back by 3 bases and J by 4 bases. CDR3 nucleotide sequence: TGTGCCAGCAGCTTTACAGGGGACGGCACCGGGGAGCTGTTTTTT. This translates into CASSFTGDGTGELFF.

There are many counts of this clonotype. The rearrangement joins TRBV5-1 to TRBJ2-1, with D perhaps matching TRBD1 (6 bases). The CDR3 is 15 residues long. Trimming shortened V by 0 bases and J by 8 bases, and 15 bases separated the two germline ends. The germline gives CDR1 SGHRS, CDR2 YFSETQ. The CDR3 here is CASSLVGGIFYEQFF. CDR3 nucleotides: TGCGCCAGCAGCTTGGTAGGGGGAATTTTCTATGAGCAGTTCTTC.